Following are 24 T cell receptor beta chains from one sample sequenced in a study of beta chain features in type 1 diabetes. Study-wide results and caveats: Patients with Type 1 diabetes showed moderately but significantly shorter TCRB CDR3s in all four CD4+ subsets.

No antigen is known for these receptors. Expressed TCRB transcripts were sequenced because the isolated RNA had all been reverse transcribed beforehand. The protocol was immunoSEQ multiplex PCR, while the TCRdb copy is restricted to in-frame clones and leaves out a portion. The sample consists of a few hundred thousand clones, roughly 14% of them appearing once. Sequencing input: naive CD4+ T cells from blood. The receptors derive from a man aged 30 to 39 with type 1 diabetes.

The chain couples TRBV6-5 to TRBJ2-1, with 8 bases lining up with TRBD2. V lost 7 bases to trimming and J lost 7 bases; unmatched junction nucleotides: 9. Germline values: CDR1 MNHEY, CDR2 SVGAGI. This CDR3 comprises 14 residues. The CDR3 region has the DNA TGTGCCAGCACCCGAGCGGGAGTGGGAAATGAGCAGTTCTTC. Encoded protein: CASTRAGVGNEQFF.

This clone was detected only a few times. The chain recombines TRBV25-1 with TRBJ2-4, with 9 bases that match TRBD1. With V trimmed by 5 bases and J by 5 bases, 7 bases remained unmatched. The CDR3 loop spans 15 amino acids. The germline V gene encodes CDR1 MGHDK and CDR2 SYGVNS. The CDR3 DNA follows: TGTGCCAGCAGTCCTGTGGGGACAGGGCAAAACATTCAGTACTTC. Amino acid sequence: CASSPVGTGQNIQYF.

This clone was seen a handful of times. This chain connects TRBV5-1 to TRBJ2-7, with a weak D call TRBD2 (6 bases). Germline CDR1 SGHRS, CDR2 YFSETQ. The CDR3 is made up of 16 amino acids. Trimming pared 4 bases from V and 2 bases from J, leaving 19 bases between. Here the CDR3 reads CASSRGGSDVTYEQYF. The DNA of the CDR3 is TGCGCCAGCAGCAGGGGAGGTTCGGACGTCACCTACGAGCAGTACTTC.

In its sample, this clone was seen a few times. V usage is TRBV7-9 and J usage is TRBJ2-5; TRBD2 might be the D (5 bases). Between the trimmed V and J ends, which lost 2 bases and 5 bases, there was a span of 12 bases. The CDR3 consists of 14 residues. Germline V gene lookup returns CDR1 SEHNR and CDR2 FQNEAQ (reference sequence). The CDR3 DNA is TGTGCCAGCAGCTTATTTGGGTCGGGGGAGACCCAGTACTTC. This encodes CASSLFGSGETQYF.

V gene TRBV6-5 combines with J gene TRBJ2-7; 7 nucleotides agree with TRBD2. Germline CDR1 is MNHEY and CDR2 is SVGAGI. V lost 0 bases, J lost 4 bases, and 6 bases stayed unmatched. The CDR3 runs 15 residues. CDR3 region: CASSYSGGRAYEQYF. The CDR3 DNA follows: TGTGCCAGCAGTTACTCGGGGGGGAGGGCTTACGAGCAGTACTTC.

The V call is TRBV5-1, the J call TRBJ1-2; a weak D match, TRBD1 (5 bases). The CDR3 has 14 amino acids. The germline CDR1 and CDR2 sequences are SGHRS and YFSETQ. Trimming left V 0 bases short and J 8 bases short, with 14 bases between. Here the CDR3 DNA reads TGCGCCAGCAGCTTGGAAGGCCGGGGGGTAGGCTACACCTTC. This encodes CASSLEGRGVGYTF.

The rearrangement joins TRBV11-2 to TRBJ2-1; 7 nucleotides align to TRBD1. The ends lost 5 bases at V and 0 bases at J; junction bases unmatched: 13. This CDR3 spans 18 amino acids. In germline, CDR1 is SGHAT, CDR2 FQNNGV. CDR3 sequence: CASSPRVKGQSSYNEQFF. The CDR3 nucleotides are TGTGCCAGCAGCCCACGCGTTAAGGGACAGAGCTCCTACAATGAGCAGTTCTTC.

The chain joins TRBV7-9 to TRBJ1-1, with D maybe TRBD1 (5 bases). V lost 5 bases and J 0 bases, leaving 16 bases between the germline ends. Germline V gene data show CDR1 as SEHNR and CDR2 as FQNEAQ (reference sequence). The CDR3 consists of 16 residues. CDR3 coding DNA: TGTGCCAGCAGCCCCGGGGGTGCCGGGATGAACACTGAAGCTTTCTTT. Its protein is CASSPGGAGMNTEAFF. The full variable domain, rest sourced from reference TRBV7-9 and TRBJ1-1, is DTGVSQNPRHKITKRGQNVTFRCDPISEHNRLYWYRQTLGQGPEFLTYFQNEAQLEKSRLLSDRFSAERPKGSFSTLEIQRTEQGDSAMYLCASSPGGAGMNTEAFFGQGTRLTVV.

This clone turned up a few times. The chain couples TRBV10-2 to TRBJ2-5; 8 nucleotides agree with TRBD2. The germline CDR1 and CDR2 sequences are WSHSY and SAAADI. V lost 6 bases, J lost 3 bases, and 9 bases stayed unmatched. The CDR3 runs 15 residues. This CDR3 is CASSGASGLEETQYF. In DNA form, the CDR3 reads TGCGCCAGCAGCGGGGCTAGCGGGCTTGAAGAGACCCAGTACTTC.

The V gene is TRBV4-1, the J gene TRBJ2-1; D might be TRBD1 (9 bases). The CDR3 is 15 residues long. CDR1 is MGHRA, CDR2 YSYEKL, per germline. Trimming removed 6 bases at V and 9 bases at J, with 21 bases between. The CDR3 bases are TGCGCCAGCAGAAATACAGGGGGCGCGGGGGGTGAGCAGTTCTTC. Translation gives CASRNTGGAGGEQFF.

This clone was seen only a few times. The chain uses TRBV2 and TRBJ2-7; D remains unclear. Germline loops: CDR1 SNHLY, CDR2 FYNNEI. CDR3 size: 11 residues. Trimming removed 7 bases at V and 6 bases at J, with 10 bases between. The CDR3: CASTPSSEQYF. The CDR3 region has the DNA TGTGCCAGCACCCCCAGTTCCGAGCAGTACTTC.

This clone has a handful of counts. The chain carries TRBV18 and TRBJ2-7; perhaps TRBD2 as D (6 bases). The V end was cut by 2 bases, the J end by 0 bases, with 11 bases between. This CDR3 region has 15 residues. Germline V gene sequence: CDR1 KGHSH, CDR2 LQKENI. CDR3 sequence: CASSPGLAFSYEQYF. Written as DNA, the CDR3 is TGTGCCAGCTCACCAGGGCTAGCGTTCTCCTACGAGCAGTACTTC. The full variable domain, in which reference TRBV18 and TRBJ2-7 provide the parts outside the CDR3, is NAGVMQNPRHLVRRRGQEARLRCSPMKGHSHVYWYRQLPEEGLKFMVYLQKENIIDESGMPKERFSAEFPKEGPSILRIQQVVRGDSAAYFCASSPGLAFSYEQYFGPGTRLTVT.

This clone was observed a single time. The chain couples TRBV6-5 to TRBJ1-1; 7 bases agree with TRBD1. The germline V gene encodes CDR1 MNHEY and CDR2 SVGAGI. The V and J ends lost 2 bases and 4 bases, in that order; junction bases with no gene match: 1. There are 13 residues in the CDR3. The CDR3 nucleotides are TGTGCCAGCAGTTACGAGGGGGCCACTGAAGCTTTCTTT. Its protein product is CASSYEGATEAFF.

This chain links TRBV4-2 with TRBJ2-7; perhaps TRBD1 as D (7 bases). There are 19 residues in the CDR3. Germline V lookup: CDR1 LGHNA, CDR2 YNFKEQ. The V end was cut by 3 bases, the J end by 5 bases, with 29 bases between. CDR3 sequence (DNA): TGTGCCAGCAGCCAGACTCTCGGACAGGAAATAGGGGGGAACCACGAGCAGTACTTC. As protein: CASSQTLGQEIGGNHEQYF.

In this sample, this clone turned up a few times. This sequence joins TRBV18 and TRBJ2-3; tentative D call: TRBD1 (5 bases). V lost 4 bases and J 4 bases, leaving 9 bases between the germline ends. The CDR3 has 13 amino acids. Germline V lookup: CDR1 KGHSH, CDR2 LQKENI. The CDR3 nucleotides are TGTGCCAGCTCACGCAGGGTAGCAGATACGCAGTATTTT. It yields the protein CASSRRVADTQYF.

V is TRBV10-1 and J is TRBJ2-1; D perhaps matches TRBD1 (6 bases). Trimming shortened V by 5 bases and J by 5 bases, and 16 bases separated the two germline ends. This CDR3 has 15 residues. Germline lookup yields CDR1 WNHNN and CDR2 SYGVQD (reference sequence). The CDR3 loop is CASSPTGTPHNEQFF. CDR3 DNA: TGCGCCAGCAGTCCTACAGGGACCCCCCACAATGAGCAGTTCTTC.

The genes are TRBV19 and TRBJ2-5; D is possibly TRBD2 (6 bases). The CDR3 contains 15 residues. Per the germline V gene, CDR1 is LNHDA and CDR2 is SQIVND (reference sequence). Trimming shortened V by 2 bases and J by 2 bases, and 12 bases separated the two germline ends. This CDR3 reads CASSISGLTQETQYF. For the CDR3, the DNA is TGTGCCAGTAGTATATCGGGACTCACACAAGAGACCCAGTACTTC.

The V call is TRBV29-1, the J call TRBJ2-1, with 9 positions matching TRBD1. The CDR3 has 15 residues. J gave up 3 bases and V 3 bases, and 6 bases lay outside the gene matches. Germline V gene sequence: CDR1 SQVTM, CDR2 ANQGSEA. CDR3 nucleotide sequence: TGCAGCGTTGATGCAAGGGACAGGGTCTACAATGAGCAGTTCTTC. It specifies CSVDARDRVYNEQFF.

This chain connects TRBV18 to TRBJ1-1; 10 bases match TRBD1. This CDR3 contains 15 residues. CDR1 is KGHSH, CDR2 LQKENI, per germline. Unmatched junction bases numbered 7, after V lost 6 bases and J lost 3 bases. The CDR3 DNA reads TGTGCCAGCTCGCTACGACAGGGGGCCGACACTGAAGCTTTCTTT. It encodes CASSLRQGADTEAFF.

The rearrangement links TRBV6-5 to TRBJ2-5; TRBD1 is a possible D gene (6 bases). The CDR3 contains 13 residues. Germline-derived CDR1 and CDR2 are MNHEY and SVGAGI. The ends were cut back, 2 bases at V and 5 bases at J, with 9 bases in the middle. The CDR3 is CASSYVGAETQYF. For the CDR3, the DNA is TGTGCCAGCAGTTACGTGGGGGCTGAGACCCAGTACTTC.

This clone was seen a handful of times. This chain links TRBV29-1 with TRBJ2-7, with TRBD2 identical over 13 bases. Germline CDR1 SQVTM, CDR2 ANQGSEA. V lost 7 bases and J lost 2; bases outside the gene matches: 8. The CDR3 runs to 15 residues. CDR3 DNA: TGCAGCGCGGAAGGGACTAGCGGGGTACCCTACGAGCAGTACTTC. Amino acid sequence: CSAEGTSGVPYEQYF.

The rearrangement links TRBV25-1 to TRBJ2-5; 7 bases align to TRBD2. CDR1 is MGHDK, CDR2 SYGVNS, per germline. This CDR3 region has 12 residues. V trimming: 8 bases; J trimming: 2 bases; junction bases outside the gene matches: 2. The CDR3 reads CASGGGQETQYF. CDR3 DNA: TGTGCCAGCGGGGGGGGACAAGAGACCCAGTACTTC.

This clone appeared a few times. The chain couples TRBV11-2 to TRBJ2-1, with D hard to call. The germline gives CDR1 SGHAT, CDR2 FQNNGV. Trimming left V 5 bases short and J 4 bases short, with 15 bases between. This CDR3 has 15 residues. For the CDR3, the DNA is TGTGCCAGCAGCCTAGGGCTTAGGAGTTACAATGAGCAGTTCTTC. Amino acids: CASSLGLRSYNEQFF. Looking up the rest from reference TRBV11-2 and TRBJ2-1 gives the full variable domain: EAGVAQSPRYKIIEKRQSVAFWCNPISGHATLYWYQQILGQGPKLLIQFQNNGVVDDSQLPKDRFSAERLKGVDSTLKIQPAKLEDSAVYLCASSLGLRSYNEQFFGPGTRLTVL.

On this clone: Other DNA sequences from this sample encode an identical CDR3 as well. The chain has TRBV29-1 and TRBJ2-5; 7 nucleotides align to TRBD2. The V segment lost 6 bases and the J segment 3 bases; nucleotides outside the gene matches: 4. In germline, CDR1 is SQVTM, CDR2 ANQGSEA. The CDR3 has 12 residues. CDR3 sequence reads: CSVRGGEETQYF. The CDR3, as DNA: TGCAGCGTAAGGGGAGGGGAAGAGACCCAGTACTTC.